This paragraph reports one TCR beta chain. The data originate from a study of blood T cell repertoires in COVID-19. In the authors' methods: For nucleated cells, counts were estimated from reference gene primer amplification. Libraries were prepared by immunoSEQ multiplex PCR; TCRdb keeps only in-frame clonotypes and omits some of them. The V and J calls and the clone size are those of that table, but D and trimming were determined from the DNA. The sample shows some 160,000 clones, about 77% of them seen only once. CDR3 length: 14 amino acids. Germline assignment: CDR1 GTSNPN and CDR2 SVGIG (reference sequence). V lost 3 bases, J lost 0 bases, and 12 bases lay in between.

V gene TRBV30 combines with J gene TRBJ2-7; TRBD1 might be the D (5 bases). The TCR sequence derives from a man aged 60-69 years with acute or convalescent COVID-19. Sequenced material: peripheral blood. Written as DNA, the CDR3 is TGTGCCTGGAGGTTAGCAGGGCCCTCCTACGAGCAGTACTTC. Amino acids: CAWRLAGPSYEQYF. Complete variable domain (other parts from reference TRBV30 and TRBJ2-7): SQTIHQWPATLVQPVGSPLSLECTVEGTSNPNLYWYRQAAGRGLQLLFYSVGIGQISSEVPQNLSASRPQDRQFILSSKKLLLSDSGFYLCAWRLAGPSYEQYFGPGTRLTVT.